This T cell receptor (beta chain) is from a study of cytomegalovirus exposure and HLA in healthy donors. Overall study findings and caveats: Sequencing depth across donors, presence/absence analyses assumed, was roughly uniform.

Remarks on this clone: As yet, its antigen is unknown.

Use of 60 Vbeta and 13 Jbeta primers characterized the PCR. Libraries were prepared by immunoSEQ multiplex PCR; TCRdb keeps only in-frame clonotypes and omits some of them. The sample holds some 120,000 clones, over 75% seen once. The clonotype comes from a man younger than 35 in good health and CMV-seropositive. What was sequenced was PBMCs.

The CDR3 loop is CASSLRTGPSGYTF. CDR3 in DNA: TGTGCCAGCAGCCTCCGGACAGGGCCTTCGGGCTACACCTTC. The V and J genes are TRBV5-6 and TRBJ1-2, with 8 bases identical to TRBD1. The junction had 10 bases not matched to a gene; V was cut back by 4 bases and J by 8 bases. Germline V lookup: CDR1 SGHDT, CDR2 YYEEEE. This CDR3 is 14 amino acids long.